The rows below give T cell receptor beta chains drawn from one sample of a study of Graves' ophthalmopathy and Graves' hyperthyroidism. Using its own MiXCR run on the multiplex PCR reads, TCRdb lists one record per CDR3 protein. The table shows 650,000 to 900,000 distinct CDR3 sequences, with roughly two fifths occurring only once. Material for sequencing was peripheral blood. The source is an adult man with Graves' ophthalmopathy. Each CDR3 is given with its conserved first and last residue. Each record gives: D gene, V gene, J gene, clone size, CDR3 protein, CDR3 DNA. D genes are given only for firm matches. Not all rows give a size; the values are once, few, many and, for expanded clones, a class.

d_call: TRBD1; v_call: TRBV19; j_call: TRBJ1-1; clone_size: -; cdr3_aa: CASSSIRDRGPRRRTEAFF; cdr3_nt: TGTGCCAGCAGCTCGATCCGGGACAGGGGGCCAAGGAGGAGAACTGAAGCTTTCTTT
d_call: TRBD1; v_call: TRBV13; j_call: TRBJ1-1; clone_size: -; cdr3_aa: CASSRTGTGWNTEAFF; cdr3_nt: TGTGCCAGCAGCCGAACCGGGACAGGGTGGAACACTGAAGCTTTCTTT
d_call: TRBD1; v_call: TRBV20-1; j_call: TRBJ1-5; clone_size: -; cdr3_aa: CSARGRGLQPQHF; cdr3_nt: TGCAGTGCTAGAGGCAGGGGGCTTCAGCCCCAGCATTTT
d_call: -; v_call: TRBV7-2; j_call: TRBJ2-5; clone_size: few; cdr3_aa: CASSTGQKETQYF; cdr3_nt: TGTGCCAGCAGCACAGGACAGAAAGAGACCCAGTACTTC
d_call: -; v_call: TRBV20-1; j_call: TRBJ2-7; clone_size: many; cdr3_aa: CSATSGREQYF; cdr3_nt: TGCAGTGCTACCTCAGGGCGGGAGCAGTACTTC
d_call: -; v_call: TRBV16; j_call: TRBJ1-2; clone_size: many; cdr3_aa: CASSQGLNYGYTF; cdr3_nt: TGTGCCAGCAGCCAGGGACTGAACTATGGCTACACCTTC
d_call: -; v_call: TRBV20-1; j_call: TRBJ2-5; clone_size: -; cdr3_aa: CSAEDRVGGYQETQYF; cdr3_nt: TGCAGTGCGGAAGACAGGGTGGGGGGATACCAAGAGACCCAGTACTTC
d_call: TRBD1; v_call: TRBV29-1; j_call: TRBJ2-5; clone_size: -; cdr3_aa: CSVRTGPQETQYF; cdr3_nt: TGCAGCGTTCGGACAGGGCCTCAAGAGACCCAGTACTTC
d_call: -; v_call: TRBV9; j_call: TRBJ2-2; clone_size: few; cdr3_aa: CASSGRRTPNTGELFF; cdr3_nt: TGTGCCAGCAGCGGACGGAGGACACCAAACACCGGGGAGCTGTTTTTT
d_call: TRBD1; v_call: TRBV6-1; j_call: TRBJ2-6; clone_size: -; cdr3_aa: CASSPRTGGASGANVLTF; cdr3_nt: TGTGCCAGCAGTCCCCGGACAGGGGGCGCATCTGGGGCCAACGTCCTGACTTTC
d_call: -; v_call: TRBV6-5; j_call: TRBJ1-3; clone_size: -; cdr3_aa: CASRRWTDSGNTIYF; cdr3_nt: TGTGCCAGCCGCCGTTGGACAGACTCTGGAAACACCATATATTTT
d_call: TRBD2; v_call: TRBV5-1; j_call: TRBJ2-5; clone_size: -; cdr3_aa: CASSFSGMLREKETQYF; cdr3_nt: TGCGCCAGCAGCTTCAGCGGGATGCTCCGGGAAAAAGAGACCCAGTACTTC
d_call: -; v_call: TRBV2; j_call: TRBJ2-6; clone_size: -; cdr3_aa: CTSSQVSSGANVLTF; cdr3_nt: TGTACCAGCAGCCAAGTCTCCTCTGGGGCCAACGTCCTGACTTTC
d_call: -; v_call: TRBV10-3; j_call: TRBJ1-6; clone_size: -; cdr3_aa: CASSQGTNSPLHF; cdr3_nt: TGTGCCAGCAGCCAGGGTACCAATTCACCCCTCCACTTT
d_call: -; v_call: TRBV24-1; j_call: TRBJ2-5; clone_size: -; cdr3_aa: CASSLYERGEQETQYF; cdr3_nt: TGTGCCAGCAGTTTATACGAGAGGGGGGAGCAAGAGACCCAGTACTTC
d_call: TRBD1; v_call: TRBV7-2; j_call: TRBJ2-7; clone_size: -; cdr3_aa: CASTQDGTGVTYEQYF; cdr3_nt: TGTGCCAGCACCCAAGACGGGACAGGCGTTACCTACGAGCAGTACTTC
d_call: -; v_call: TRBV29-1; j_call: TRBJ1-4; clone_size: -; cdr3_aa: CSVEPQGIGDEKLFF; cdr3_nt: TGCAGCGTTGAACCTCAGGGGATAGGGGACGAAAAACTGTTTTTT
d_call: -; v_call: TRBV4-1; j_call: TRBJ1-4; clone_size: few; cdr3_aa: CASSQKGFSGPNEKLFF; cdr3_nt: TGCGCCAGCAGCCAAAAGGGTTTTTCAGGACCTAATGAAAAACTGTTTTTT